Included here is one T cell receptor beta chain sequence, with context. This entry is derived from a study of blood T cells in healthy people across ages. Together with a sample-barcoded 5' primer, a J-beta primer mix was included in a second PCR lasting about 7 to 11 cycles. Each CDR3 protein gets one entry after TCRdb re-called the 5' RACE reads with MiXCR. The data show more than 800,000 distinct CDR3 sequences, roughly 45% seen once. The V and J ends lost 6 bases and 0 bases, in that order; junction bases with no gene match: 7. Germline loops: CDR1 DFQATT, CDR2 SNEGSKA (reference sequence). The CDR3 consists of 15 residues.

The chain has TRBV20-1 and TRBJ2-4; TRBD1 matches at 8 bases. This clonotype originated in a woman in her fifties or sixties in good health. The sequenced sample was blood. The chain's CDR3 is CSATDREGAKNIQYF. The CDR3 region has the DNA TGCAGTGCAACGGACAGGGAAGGAGCCAAAAACATTCAGTACTTC.